The present TCR beta chain was sequenced within a study of blood T cell repertoires in COVID-19. Methods used by the authors: Estimated nucleated cell counts came from reference gene primer amplification. The data were produced by immunoSEQ multiplex PCR, yet TCRdb's version contains in-frame clones alone and is incomplete. V and J calls plus clone size are reproduced from that table; the DNA served to infer D and trimming. This table holds 110,000 to 150,000 clones, 85% to 90% found once. V shed 6 bases, J shed 8 bases, and the junction held 4 bases outside the gene matches. CDR3 size: 12 residues. The clonotype originates from a woman of 80 years or more with acute or convalescent COVID-19. The rearrangement links TRBV12-3 or TRBV12-4 to TRBJ1-2, with 9 bases fitting TRBD1. Input material: peripheral blood. The CDR3 DNA reads as TGTGCCAGCAGGACAGGGGGATTGGGCTACACCTTC. Protein sequence: CASRTGGLGYTF.